This T cell receptor beta chain was sequenced in a study of PD-1 blockade in classical Hodgkin lymphoma. The sample's time point: cycle 4 day 1 (C4D1), after six to seven weeks of nivolumab. Brentuximab vedotin exposure varied, and every patient relapsed after autologous stem cell transplantation. Trimming removed 2 bases from V and 10 bases from J; junction bases left unmatched: 11. CDR1 is ENHRY, CDR2 SYGVKD, per germline. The length of the CDR3 is 15 residues. The assay was immunoSEQ multiplex PCR, and TCRdb's table has in-frame clones only and misses some. This sample has roughly 96,000 clones; 90% to 95% occur once, and the top ten carry about 2%.

The sample consisted of peripheral blood mononuclear cells (PBMCs), taken before the fourth cycle of nivolumab. The receptor comes from a human donor with classical Hodgkin lymphoma. The J gene is TRBJ1-1, the V gene TRBV10-3, with 9 bases aligning to TRBD1. The CDR3 bases are TGTGCCATCAGTGAGCCTCCTGGACAGGGGAAGGCAGCTTTCTTT. Translating gives CAISEPPGQGKAAFF.